This T cell receptor beta chain was sequenced for a study of vaccination and CD4 T cells after COVID-19. Background on the study: The convalescents comprised six males and four females, two of them Hispanic. Points from the study as a whole: Vaccine-specific clones numbering 304 of 307 showed spike mono-reactivity in convalescent patients.

Germline V gene data show CDR1 as SGHNT and CDR2 as YYREEE (reference sequence). CDR3 length: 17 amino acids. Trimming took off 0 bases at V and 7 bases at J, with 17 bases between the two ends. The Oncomine TCR Beta short-read assay generated sequence data from the DNA of cultured CD4+ T cells. It was from cultured CD4+ T cells that genomic DNA was extracted. TCRdb re-derived calls from the PCR reads in MiXCR, one entry per CDR3 protein. The sample carries around 18,000 distinct CDR3 sequences, 70% to 75% recorded once. This clonotype was seen only once. Its antigen is undetermined. Treatment defined: approximately 11-day PBMC culture with coronavirus spike peptide pools or control peptides (ViraFEST assay).

Sequenced input: CD4+ T cells from blood, cultured in vitro. This sequence was found in a human donor who had recovered from COVID-19. The genes are TRBV5-4 and TRBJ1-6; D possibly corresponds to TRBD1 (5 bases). The DNA of the CDR3 is TGTGCCAGCAGCTTGGCCGCAAGGGGCTCGCCGAATTCACCCCTCCACTTT. Residues: CASSLAARGSPNSPLHF.